This TCR beta chain comes out of a study of glioma-infiltrating T cells after dendritic cell vaccination. Germline V gene lookup returns CDR1 SGDLS and CDR2 YYNGEE. This CDR3 has 14 residues. The germline V and J ends were trimmed by 0 bases and 2 bases, with 9 bases remaining between them. Input was 2 ug genomic DNA, or all available if less. The repertoire was sequenced with immunoSEQ multiplex PCR; TCRdb's copy has only in-frame clones and lacks some. The sample holds more than 95,000 clones, roughly 89% seen once. Time point specified: after dendritic cell vaccination, including at tumor progression/relapse. Selection required adequate fresh-frozen tumor tissue plus more than two years' survival data. Isocitrate dehydrogenase mutation was absent in all glioblastoma patients. Before vaccination, two weeks after the third vaccination, and at progression, PBMC were collected.

The TCR sequence derives from a human donor with glioblastoma. Material: blood, obtained after dendritic cell vaccination. V is TRBV9 and J is TRBJ2-7, with D possibly being TRBD1 (5 bases). CDR3 sequence reads: CASSVGDSPYEQYF. In nucleotides, the CDR3 is TGTGCCAGCAGCGTAGGAGACAGCCCCTACGAGCAGTACTTC.